Sequencing of this T cell receptor (beta chain) was carried out in a study of T cell responses to AZD1222 COVID-19 vaccine. General study findings and limits: With dominance at 160-218 and 743-854, vaccine-associated CD4 TCRs spanned spike. Nearly half of spike-specific TCRs reportedly target variant regions that are unmutated in the B.1.351 and B.1.1.7 variants.

Per germline, CDR1 MNHEY and CDR2 SVGEGT. Trimming stripped 6 bases from V and 0 bases from J, with 8 bases between. CDR3 length: 14 residues. Measured with immunoSEQ multiplex PCR; TCRdb has only the in-frame clones, and not every one. In the table there are 45,000 or so clones, about 92% of which are singletons. In the case of this clone: As yet, its antigen is unknown.

The chain joins TRBV6-2 or TRBV6-3 to TRBJ1-4; D not resolved. Specimen: peripheral blood, collected 28 days after the second AZD1222 dose. The sequence derives from an adult who received the AZD1222 COVID-19 vaccine. CDR3 loop: CASSERSTNEKLFF. The CDR3 DNA sequence: TGTGCCAGCAGCGAGAGGTCAACTAATGAAAAACTGTTTTTT.